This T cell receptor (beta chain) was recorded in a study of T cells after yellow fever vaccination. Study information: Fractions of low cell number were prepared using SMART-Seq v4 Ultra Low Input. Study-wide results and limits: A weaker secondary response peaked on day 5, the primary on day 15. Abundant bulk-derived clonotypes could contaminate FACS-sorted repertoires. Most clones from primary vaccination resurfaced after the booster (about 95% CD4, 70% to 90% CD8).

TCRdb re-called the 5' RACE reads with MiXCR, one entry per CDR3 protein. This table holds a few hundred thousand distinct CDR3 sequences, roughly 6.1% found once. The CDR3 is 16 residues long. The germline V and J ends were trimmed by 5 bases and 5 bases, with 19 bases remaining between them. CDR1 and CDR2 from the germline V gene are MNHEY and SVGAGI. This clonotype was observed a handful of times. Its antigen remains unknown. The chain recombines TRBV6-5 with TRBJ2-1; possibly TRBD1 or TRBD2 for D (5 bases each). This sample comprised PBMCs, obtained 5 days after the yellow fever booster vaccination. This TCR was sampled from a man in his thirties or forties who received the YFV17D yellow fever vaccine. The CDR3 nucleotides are TGTGCCAGCAGTCAGTACTGGGGGAGAAATAACAATGAGCAGTTCTTC. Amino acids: CASSQYWGRNNNEQFF.